This is a list of T cell receptor beta chains from one sample in a study of shared clonotypes between healthy human individuals. Assay: immunoSEQ multiplex PCR; the TCRdb copy retains only in-frame clones and omits some. Among about 2,200,000 clones listed, roughly 91% were seen once. The sample taken for sequencing was naive CD8+ T cells from PBMCs. The origin of the receptors is a man between 18 and 29 years old in good health. Some clones in this sample may be carry-over from other donors' samples. Both conserved end residues are part of each CDR3. Fields, in order: J gene, V gene, D gene, clone size, CDR3 DNA, CDR3 protein. The D gene is left open where the match is weak. Clone sizes are given selectively: once, few, many, or a class where the clone is expanded.

TRBJ2-2 TRBV29-1 . . TGCAGCGTTCTTCTCGGCACCGGGGAGCTGTTTTTT CSVLLGTGELFF
TRBJ1-1 TRBV5-1 TRBD1 few TGCGCCAGCAGCTTGGAAGGGGGCTTGTCTGAAGCTTTCTTT CASSLEGGLSEAFF
TRBJ1-5 TRBV4-1 . . TGCGCCAGCAGCCAAGTTCACGGGGTTCTTAGCAATCAGCCCCAGCATTTT CASSQVHGVLSNQPQHF
TRBJ1-3 TRBV6-5 . once TGTGCCAGCAGCCTTTCAGGAAGCTCTGGAAACACCATATATTTT CASSLSGSSGNTIYF
TRBJ2-7 TRBV11-3 TRBD1 few TGTGCCAGCAGCTTCGGACAGGGACACGAGCAGTACTTC CASSFGQGHEQYF
TRBJ2-7 TRBV6-5 . once TGTGCCAGCAGTTCCCAGCGCAGGGTAAAATCCTACGAGCAGTACTTC CASSSQRRVKSYEQYF
TRBJ2-7 TRBV5-6 TRBD1 once TGTGCCAGCAGCCCTAGGACAGGGTTATACGAGCAGTACTTC CASSPRTGLYEQYF
TRBJ1-1 TRBV12-5 . . TGTGCTAGTGGCCAGGACAGGAACACTGAAGCTTTCTTT CASGQDRNTEAFF
TRBJ2-5 TRBV9 . . TGTGCCAGCAGCGTAGGTGATCGGCAACAAGAGACCCAGTACTTC CASSVGDRQQETQYF
TRBJ2-2 TRBV9 TRBD2 once TGTGCCAGCAGCGCCCGATGGACTAGCGGAAACACCGGGGAGCTGTTTTTT CASSARWTSGNTGELFF
TRBJ2-1 TRBV6-5 . . TGTGCCAGCAGTTTGGGACTGGGACCCGGTGAGCAGTTCTTC CASSLGLGPGEQFF
TRBJ1-5 TRBV7-6 . . TGTGCCAGCAGCTTAGGAGTCAGGGTCGCTAGCAATCAGCCCCAGCATTTT CASSLGVRVASNQPQHF
TRBJ2-7 TRBV5-1 TRBD2 . TGCGCCAGCAGCCCAACTAGCGTCTCCTACGAGCAGTACTTC CASSPTSVSYEQYF
TRBJ1-5 TRBV6-5 TRBD1 few TGTGCCCGGACAGGGGGGAGGGCGCCCCAGCATTTT CARTGGRAPQHF
TRBJ1-1 TRBV19 TRBD1 . TGTGCCAGTAGGGAGACAGGGGGGGGCACTGAAGCTTTCTTT CASRETGGGTEAFF
TRBJ2-7 TRBV5-6 . . TGTGCCAGCAGCTTCACGGATTACGAGCAGTACTTC CASSFTDYEQYF
TRBJ2-7 TRBV4-3 . . TGCGCCAGCAGCTCCTATTCCGGGGATTACGAGCAGTACTTC CASSSYSGDYEQYF
TRBJ2-7 TRBV27 . . TGTGCCAGCAGTTTATCGCGGACATCCCCCCGGGAGCAGTACTTC CASSLSRTSPREQYF
TRBJ1-1 TRBV5-4 . . TGTGCCAGCAGCTTGGAGGGAGAGAACACTGAAGCTTTCTTT CASSLEGENTEAFF
TRBJ1-1 TRBV7-9 TRBD1 . TGTGCCAGCAGCGAAACGACAGGGGTTAACACTGAAGCTTTCTTT CASSETTGVNTEAFF
TRBJ2-1 TRBV7-8 . . TGTGCCAGCAGGCTACAGGGCGGGGCCTACGCTCGCAATGAGCAGTTCTTC CASRLQGGAYARNEQFF
TRBJ2-1 TRBV7-9 . . TGTGCCCGAGGGGGTGGGATGGGTGAGCAGTTCTTC CARGGGMGEQFF
TRBJ1-2 TRBV7-3 . . TGTGCCAGCAGCTTGGGACACAACGGCTATGGCTACACCTTC CASSLGHNGYGYTF
TRBJ2-7 TRBV5-4 TRBD2 . TGTGCCAGCACCGGACTCGCGGGAGGGTCCCCTACTCTCGAGCAGTACTTC CASTGLAGGSPTLEQYF
TRBJ2-3 TRBV11-2 . . TGTGCCAGCAGTGATAGGGGGGCGGGAGATAGCACAGATACGCAGTATTTT CASSDRGAGDSTDTQYF
TRBJ2-7 TRBV29-1 . . TGCAGCGTTGAAAGAGGGGCGGGCGAGCAGTACTTC CSVERGAGEQYF
TRBJ2-1 TRBV27 TRBD2 . TGTGCCAGCAGTTTACTAGCGGCCCTCGCGGTAAACAATGAGCAGTTCTTC CASSLLAALAVNNEQFF
TRBJ2-7 TRBV19 TRBD2 . TGTGCCAGTAGCACCCCAGCGGGAGGGAGGTACGAGCAGTACTTC CASSTPAGGRYEQYF
TRBJ2-3 TRBV27 TRBD2 . TGTGCCAGCAGTCCCTCAGCGGGAGATATCACAGATACGCAGTATTTT CASSPSAGDITDTQYF
TRBJ2-5 TRBV4-2 . . TGTGCCAGCAGCCAATTCCAGGGGAGGGTCGAGACCCAGTACTTC CASSQFQGRVETQYF
TRBJ1-2 TRBV28 . . TGTGCCAGCAGCCCCTTGCTGACCGGGACCACCGACTATGGCTACACCTTC CASSPLLTGTTDYGYTF
TRBJ1-1 TRBV27 . once TGTGCCAGCAGTTTATACGACAGGAACACTGAAGCTTTCTTT CASSLYDRNTEAFF
TRBJ2-7 TRBV29-1 TRBD2 once TGCAGCGTGGGCAGCGGGAGGATACCCTACGAGCAGTACTTC CSVGSGRIPYEQYF
TRBJ2-1 TRBV7-9 . . TGTGCCAGCAGCCGAGAACTTGGGGCGAATGAGCAGTTCTTC CASSRELGANEQFF
TRBJ2-7 TRBV28 TRBD2 . TGTGCCAGCAGTTGGACTAGCGCAGCCTACGAGCAGTACTTC CASSWTSAAYEQYF
TRBJ2-2 TRBV7-9 . few TGTGCCAGCAGCTTTATTCCTTTTGGAGCGACCGGGGAGCTGTTTTTT CASSFIPFGATGELFF
TRBJ1-2 TRBV6-4 . once TGTGCCAGCAGTGACTCGAGCGGTGGCTACACCTTC CASSDSSGGYTF
TRBJ1-1 TRBV6-5 . . TGTGCCAGCAGTTACTCGAGTTGGGGACATACTGAAGCTTTCTTT CASSYSSWGHTEAFF
TRBJ1-4 TRBV28 . . TGTGCCAGCATCCCGAGGGGGAGGAAAGGTGAAAAACTGTTTTTT CASIPRGRKGEKLFF
TRBJ2-3 TRBV28 . . TGTGCCAGCAGGGACCGGGTGGAAGCAGATACGCAGTATTTT CASRDRVEADTQYF
TRBJ2-7 TRBV27 TRBD1 . TGTGCCAGCAGTTTATTAGGGACAGGAAAATTCTACGAGCAGTACTTC CASSLLGTGKFYEQYF
TRBJ1-1 TRBV28 . . TGTGCCAGCAGTTTATCGAGAGGGTCCACTGAAGCTTTCTTT CASSLSRGSTEAFF
TRBJ2-3 TRBV28 . . TGTGCCAGCAGTTTTGGAACGGGAGAAGGGGATACGCAGTATTTT CASSFGTGEGDTQYF
TRBJ1-5 TRBV28 . once TGTGCCAGCAGACTATACTCGGACAGAAGCAATCAGCCCCAGCATTTT CASRLYSDRSNQPQHF
TRBJ2-7 TRBV4-1 . . TGCGCCAGCAGCCAAGATACCGTCGGGAACGGGATCTACGAGCAGTACTTC CASSQDTVGNGIYEQYF
TRBJ2-3 TRBV21-1 . . . CASSSFAGGTDTQYF
TRBJ1-5 TRBV7-8 . . TGTGCCAGCAGCTTAGGGCAGGGAAAGCCCCAGCATTTT CASSLGQGKPQHF
TRBJ1-1 TRBV25-1 . few TGTGCCAGCAGTCTTATCGGGGAGGCTGAAGCTTTCTTT CASSLIGEAEAFF
TRBJ1-2 TRBV6-1 . . TGTGCCAGCAGTGATAGTACCGGGACCGAGACCAGCTATGGCTACACCTTC CASSDSTGTETSYGYTF
TRBJ1-1 TRBV13 TRBD1 . TGTGCCAGCAGCTTAGAGACAGGGAGGTCTGAAGCTTTCTTT CASSLETGRSEAFF